These T cell receptor beta chains were read from a single sample in a study of blood T cell repertoires in COVID-19. Assay used: immunoSEQ multiplex PCR; TCRdb lists only in-frame clones, some missing. In the table there are 190,000 or so clones, around nine tenths of which are singletons. Sequences were obtained from peripheral blood. These receptors were taken from a man in his forties with active or convalescent COVID-19. CDR3s include the opening cysteine and the closing phenylalanine or tryptophan. Fields, in order: V gene, J gene, D gene, clone size, CDR3 DNA, CDR3 protein. A D gene is named only where the DNA matches it firmly. Clone size is shown for a subset of rows, as once, few, many or a class of expanded clone.

v_call: TRBV5-1
j_call: TRBJ2-3
d_call: -
clone_size: -
cdr3_nt: TGCGCCAGCAGCCCTACCGGGGAAGGCGGAGATACGCAGTATTTT
cdr3_aa: CASSPTGEGGDTQYF

v_call: TRBV5-4
j_call: TRBJ2-2
d_call: TRBD2
clone_size: -
cdr3_nt: TGTGCCAGCAGCTTGGCGGGGGGACTGAACACCGGGGAGCTGTTTTTT
cdr3_aa: CASSLAGGLNTGELFF

v_call: TRBV3-1/TRBV3-2
j_call: TRBJ1-5
d_call: TRBD1
clone_size: -
cdr3_nt: TGTGCCAGCAGCCATGGACAGGGTACGGATCAGCCCCAGCATTTT
cdr3_aa: CASSHGQGTDQPQHF

v_call: TRBV11-2
j_call: TRBJ1-2
d_call: TRBD1
clone_size: -
cdr3_nt: TGTGCCAGCAGCTTAACCCCCAGACAGGGCGGGTATGGCTACACCTTC
cdr3_aa: CASSLTPRQGGYGYTF

v_call: TRBV4-1
j_call: TRBJ1-4
d_call: TRBD1
clone_size: once
cdr3_nt: TGCGCCAGCAGCCGCACAGGGGGCGAGGGTGAAAAACTGTTTTTT
cdr3_aa: CASSRTGGEGEKLFF

v_call: TRBV5-1
j_call: TRBJ2-5
d_call: TRBD1
clone_size: -
cdr3_nt: TGCGCCAGCAGCGGAACCGGGACAGGGTTGGTTGAGACCCAGTACTTC
cdr3_aa: CASSGTGTGLVETQYF

v_call: TRBV5-6
j_call: TRBJ2-3
d_call: -
clone_size: -
cdr3_nt: TGTGCCAGCAGCTTATTCTCAGATACGCAGTATTTT
cdr3_aa: CASSLFSDTQYF

v_call: TRBV10-2
j_call: TRBJ2-3
d_call: TRBD1
clone_size: -
cdr3_nt: TGCGCCAGCAGTGAAGCCCAGGGGGTGACGAGCACAGATACGCAGTATTTT
cdr3_aa: CASSEAQGVTSTDTQYF

v_call: TRBV18
j_call: TRBJ2-5
d_call: TRBD1
clone_size: -
cdr3_nt: TGTGCCAGCTCACGGGACAGGGATGAGGAGACCCAGTACTTC
cdr3_aa: CASSRDRDEETQYF

v_call: TRBV6-5
j_call: TRBJ2-7
d_call: -
clone_size: -
cdr3_nt: TGTGCCAGCAGTTACTCCCTCGACTTCTACGAGCAGTACTTC
cdr3_aa: CASSYSLDFYEQYF

v_call: TRBV6-1
j_call: TRBJ2-3
d_call: TRBD2
clone_size: -
cdr3_nt: TGTGCCAGCAGTGAAGGGGGACTAGCGGGGAGCACAGATACGCAGTATTTT
cdr3_aa: CASSEGGLAGSTDTQYF

v_call: TRBV15
j_call: TRBJ1-2
d_call: -
clone_size: -
cdr3_nt: TGTGCCACCAGCAGAGATCGGGGGTACTATGGCTACACCTTC
cdr3_aa: CATSRDRGYYGYTF

v_call: TRBV6-7
j_call: TRBJ1-1
d_call: -
clone_size: -
cdr3_nt: TGTGCCAGCAACCAGGGTGACACTGAAGCTTTCTTT
cdr3_aa: CASNQGDTEAFF

v_call: TRBV6-1
j_call: TRBJ2-1
d_call: -
clone_size: -
cdr3_nt: TGTGCCAGCAGTGAAGGACCGTCAAGGGGTTCCAATGAGCAGTTCTTC
cdr3_aa: CASSEGPSRGSNEQFF

v_call: TRBV10-3
j_call: TRBJ2-7
d_call: -
clone_size: -
cdr3_nt: TGTGCCATCAGTGAGTCGAGACAGAACTACGAGCAGTACTTC
cdr3_aa: CAISESRQNYEQYF

v_call: TRBV9
j_call: TRBJ1-1
d_call: TRBD1
clone_size: -
cdr3_nt: TGTGCCAGCGGAACAGGGGACAATGCTGAAGCTTTCTTT
cdr3_aa: CASGTGDNAEAFF

v_call: TRBV4-2
j_call: TRBJ2-1
d_call: TRBD2
clone_size: -
cdr3_nt: TGTGCCAGCAGCCGCCTTACTAGCGGGGGGTACAATGAGCAGTTCTTC
cdr3_aa: CASSRLTSGGYNEQFF

v_call: TRBV21-1
j_call: TRBJ1-6
d_call: -
clone_size: -
cdr3_nt: TGTGCCAGCAGCACGGGGAATTGCTATAATTCACCCCTCCACTTT
cdr3_aa: CASSTGNCYNSPLHF

v_call: TRBV4-3
j_call: TRBJ1-2
d_call: -
clone_size: -
cdr3_nt: TGCGCCAGCAGCCAAGAACAGGGATTTGGGTATGGCTACACCTTC
cdr3_aa: CASSQEQGFGYGYTF

v_call: TRBV5-4
j_call: TRBJ2-2
d_call: TRBD2
clone_size: few
cdr3_nt: TGTGCCAGCAGCTTGTTCGCTAGCGGGCGGCTCACCGGGGAGCTGTTTTTT
cdr3_aa: CASSLFASGRLTGELFF

v_call: TRBV5-8
j_call: TRBJ1-1
d_call: -
clone_size: -
cdr3_nt: TGTGCCAGCAGCTTGGGTCAGTCCCACACTGAAGCTTTCTTT
cdr3_aa: CASSLGQSHTEAFF

v_call: TRBV10-2
j_call: TRBJ1-3
d_call: -
clone_size: few
cdr3_nt: TGCGCCAGCAGGGACTCAAGCTCTGGAAACACCATATATTTT
cdr3_aa: CASRDSSSGNTIYF

v_call: TRBV4-1
j_call: TRBJ1-5
d_call: -
clone_size: -
cdr3_nt: TGCGCCAGCAGCCTCGGACGGGATAGCAATCAGCCCCAGCATTTT
cdr3_aa: CASSLGRDSNQPQHF

v_call: TRBV5-1
j_call: TRBJ2-7
d_call: -
clone_size: few
cdr3_nt: TGCGCCAGCAGCTTGGGGACAGCCTCCTACGAGCAGTACTTC
cdr3_aa: CASSLGTASYEQYF

v_call: TRBV9
j_call: TRBJ1-4
d_call: -
clone_size: -
cdr3_nt: TGTGCCAGCAGCCCGTCGGACATCGGGTCTGAAAAACTGTTTTTT
cdr3_aa: CASSPSDIGSEKLFF

v_call: TRBV5-4
j_call: TRBJ1-1
d_call: -
clone_size: -
cdr3_nt: TGTGCCAGCAGCCCGGGAGCGGGGGCAGGGGTGAACACTGAAGCTTTCTTT
cdr3_aa: CASSPGAGAGVNTEAFF

v_call: TRBV4-3
j_call: TRBJ1-2
d_call: TRBD1
clone_size: -
cdr3_nt: TGCGCCAGCAGCCACGCCGGGACAGGGGGCCTTGGCTACACCTTC
cdr3_aa: CASSHAGTGGLGYTF

v_call: TRBV14
j_call: TRBJ1-6
d_call: TRBD1
clone_size: -
cdr3_nt: TGTGCCAGCAGCCCTTCAGGGGGCTCACCCCTCCACTTT
cdr3_aa: CASSPSGGSPLHF

v_call: TRBV21-1
j_call: TRBJ1-5
d_call: -
clone_size: -
cdr3_nt: TGTGCCAGCAGCACCTGGACAGGGAAAATACATCAGCCCCAGCATTTT
cdr3_aa: CASSTWTGKIHQPQHF

v_call: TRBV7-9
j_call: TRBJ1-2
d_call: -
clone_size: -
cdr3_nt: TGTGCCAGCAGCTTAGATATCGATGGCTACACCTTC
cdr3_aa: CASSLDIDGYTF

v_call: TRBV11-2
j_call: TRBJ2-7
d_call: -
clone_size: -
cdr3_nt: TGTGCCAGCAGCTTCGACACCTACGAGCAGTACTTC
cdr3_aa: CASSFDTYEQYF

v_call: TRBV21-1
j_call: TRBJ1-1
d_call: -
clone_size: -
cdr3_nt: TGTGCCAGCAGCTCAACAGGGGGCTTAGACACTGAAGCTTTCTTT
cdr3_aa: CASSSTGGLDTEAFF

v_call: TRBV5-1
j_call: TRBJ2-5
d_call: -
clone_size: -
cdr3_nt: TGCGCCAGCAGCTGGGCCCCGGGGGAACAAGAGACCCAGTACTTC
cdr3_aa: CASSWAPGEQETQYF

v_call: TRBV5-1
j_call: TRBJ2-3
d_call: TRBD1
clone_size: -
cdr3_nt: TGCGCCAGCAGCTCCGGACAGGGTCAGCCCCAGTATTTT
cdr3_aa: CASSSGQGQPQYF

v_call: TRBV5-1
j_call: TRBJ2-7
d_call: TRBD1
clone_size: -
cdr3_nt: TGCGCCAGCAGCTGGACAGGGACCTCCTACGAGCAGTACTTC
cdr3_aa: CASSWTGTSYEQYF

v_call: TRBV6-6
j_call: TRBJ1-6
d_call: -
clone_size: -
cdr3_nt: TGTGCCAGCAGTCTTGATTTGGGGAGCTCCTATAATTCACCCCTCCACTTT
cdr3_aa: CASSLDLGSSYNSPLHF

v_call: TRBV9
j_call: TRBJ2-5
d_call: -
clone_size: -
cdr3_nt: TGTGCCAGCAGCGTAGCCCCGCAGGGGCGGGGGGAGACCCAGTACTTC
cdr3_aa: CASSVAPQGRGETQYF

v_call: TRBV10-3
j_call: TRBJ1-5
d_call: TRBD1
clone_size: -
cdr3_nt: TGTGCCATCAGTGATACGGACAGGGGTAGCAATCAGCCCCAGCATTTT
cdr3_aa: CAISDTDRGSNQPQHF

v_call: TRBV5-8
j_call: TRBJ1-5
d_call: TRBD1
clone_size: -
cdr3_nt: TGTGCCAGCAGGGAAGACAGGGGTTATCAGCCCCAGCATTTT
cdr3_aa: CASREDRGYQPQHF

v_call: TRBV12-3/TRBV12-4
j_call: TRBJ1-5
d_call: -
clone_size: -
cdr3_nt: TGTGCCAGCAGTTTCTTGGCCAATCAGCCCCAGCATTTT
cdr3_aa: CASSFLANQPQHF

v_call: TRBV4-3
j_call: TRBJ2-5
d_call: TRBD1
clone_size: -
cdr3_nt: TGCGCCAGCAGCCCAAACAGGGGAATCGGCCAAGAGACCCAGTACTTC
cdr3_aa: CASSPNRGIGQETQYF

v_call: TRBV6-2/TRBV6-3
j_call: TRBJ2-3
d_call: -
clone_size: -
cdr3_nt: TGTGCCAGCAGTTACGTACAGAGCACAGATACGCAGTATTTT
cdr3_aa: CASSYVQSTDTQYF

v_call: TRBV6-5
j_call: TRBJ1-4
d_call: -
clone_size: -
cdr3_nt: TGTGCCAGCAGTTCCGGGGGTGATGAAAAACTGTTTTTT
cdr3_aa: CASSSGGDEKLFF

v_call: TRBV7-3
j_call: TRBJ2-1
d_call: TRBD2
clone_size: -
cdr3_nt: TGTGCCAGCAGCTCGTGGACTAGCGGGGGGCCCACGGCCTCCTACAATGAGCAGTTCTTC
cdr3_aa: CASSSWTSGGPTASYNEQFF

v_call: TRBV28
j_call: TRBJ2-1
d_call: TRBD2
clone_size: -
cdr3_nt: TGTGCCAGCAGTTTCACCGGGACTACCACCTACAATGAGCAGTTCTTC
cdr3_aa: CASSFTGTTTYNEQFF

v_call: TRBV28
j_call: TRBJ1-3
d_call: -
clone_size: -
cdr3_nt: TGTGCCAGCATCCGCGGCGCGGTTTACTCTGGAAACACCATATATTTT
cdr3_aa: CASIRGAVYSGNTIYF

v_call: TRBV30
j_call: TRBJ2-4
d_call: TRBD1
clone_size: -
cdr3_nt: TGTGCCTGGAGTGGAGACAGGGTAGCCAAAAACATTCAGTACTTC
cdr3_aa: CAWSGDRVAKNIQYF

v_call: TRBV11-2
j_call: TRBJ2-3
d_call: -
clone_size: -
cdr3_nt: TGTGCCAGCAGCTTACGGAAGGGGTCGGATACGCAGTATTTT
cdr3_aa: CASSLRKGSDTQYF

v_call: TRBV2
j_call: TRBJ1-1
d_call: TRBD1
clone_size: once
cdr3_nt: TGTGCCAGCACCTTGGACAGGGGGTCTGAAGCTTTCTTT
cdr3_aa: CASTLDRGSEAFF

v_call: TRBV28
j_call: TRBJ1-1
d_call: -
clone_size: -
cdr3_nt: TGTGCCAGTCGAGGATACGAAGCTTTCTTT
cdr3_aa: CASRGYEAFF

v_call: TRBV3-1/TRBV3-2
j_call: TRBJ1-2
d_call: -
clone_size: few
cdr3_nt: TGTGCCAGCAGCCAAGATGCGGGGACGGACTATGGCTACACCTTC
cdr3_aa: CASSQDAGTDYGYTF

v_call: TRBV2
j_call: TRBJ1-5
d_call: -
clone_size: -
cdr3_nt: TGTGCCAGCAGTGAGGGGGCGCGAAATCAGCCCCAGCATTTT
cdr3_aa: CASSEGARNQPQHF

v_call: TRBV2
j_call: TRBJ2-7
d_call: TRBD1
clone_size: -
cdr3_nt: TGTGCCAGCAGCTTCGGGACAGGGGAAGACGAGCAGTACTTC
cdr3_aa: CASSFGTGEDEQYF

v_call: TRBV27
j_call: TRBJ1-6
d_call: TRBD1
clone_size: -
cdr3_nt: TGTGCCTCTCGGACAGGGAGCTCCTATAATTCACCCCTCCACTTT
cdr3_aa: CASRTGSSYNSPLHF

v_call: TRBV15
j_call: TRBJ1-5
d_call: -
clone_size: -
cdr3_nt: TGTGCCACCAGCGACAGCCTTGGGAGCAATCAGCCCCAGCATTTT
cdr3_aa: CATSDSLGSNQPQHF

v_call: TRBV10-1
j_call: TRBJ2-3
d_call: TRBD2
clone_size: -
cdr3_nt: TGCGCCAGCAGTGCCCAGGGAGGGGCAGATACGCAGTATTTT
cdr3_aa: CASSAQGGADTQYF

v_call: TRBV7-2
j_call: TRBJ2-7
d_call: -
clone_size: -
cdr3_nt: TGTGCCAGCAGCCCCAGGGTAGGCTCCTACGAGCAGTACTTC
cdr3_aa: CASSPRVGSYEQYF

v_call: TRBV28
j_call: TRBJ2-6
d_call: TRBD1
clone_size: -
cdr3_nt: TGTGCCACCCAAGACAGGGGGAGTTCTGGGGCCAACGTCCTGACTTTC
cdr3_aa: CATQDRGSSGANVLTF

v_call: TRBV5-1
j_call: TRBJ1-4
d_call: -
clone_size: -
cdr3_nt: TGCGCCAGCAGGCCGGGCGGGACGGATAATGAAAAACTGTTTTTT
cdr3_aa: CASRPGGTDNEKLFF

v_call: TRBV7-9
j_call: TRBJ2-3
d_call: -
clone_size: -
cdr3_nt: TGTGCCAGCAGCTTATGGACTAGCACAGATACGCAGTATTTT
cdr3_aa: CASSLWTSTDTQYF